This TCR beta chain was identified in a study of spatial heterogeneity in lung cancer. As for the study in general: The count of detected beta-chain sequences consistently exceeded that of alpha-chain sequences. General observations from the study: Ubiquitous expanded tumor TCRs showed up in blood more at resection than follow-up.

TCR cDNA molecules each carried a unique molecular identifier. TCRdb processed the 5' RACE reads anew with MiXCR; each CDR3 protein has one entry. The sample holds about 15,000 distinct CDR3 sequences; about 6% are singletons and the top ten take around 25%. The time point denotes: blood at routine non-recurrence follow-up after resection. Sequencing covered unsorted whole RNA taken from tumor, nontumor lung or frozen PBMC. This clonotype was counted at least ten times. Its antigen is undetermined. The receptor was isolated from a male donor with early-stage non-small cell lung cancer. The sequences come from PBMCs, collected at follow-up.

CDR3 sequence reads: CASNDGTAPYNEQFF. For the CDR3, the DNA is TGTGCCAGTAATGACGGGACAGCGCCTTACAATGAGCAGTTCTTC. The chain is built from TRBV19 and TRBJ2-1; 7 nucleotides line up with TRBD1. Germline values: CDR1 LNHDA, CDR2 SQIVND (reference sequence). CDR3 size: 15 residues. J was trimmed by 4 bases and V by 7 bases; bases with no gene match: 10.